The next 32 T cell receptor beta chains were all read from a single sample in a study of shared clonotypes between healthy human individuals. Profiled with immunoSEQ multiplex PCR; TCRdb holds only in-frame clones, not every one. The profile shows about 980,000 clones, 60% to 85% of them singletons. Sequencing input: memory CD4+ T cells sorted from blood. The subset was: CD45RA-negative fraction. The source is a man younger than 30 in good health.

The chain is built from TRBV19 and TRBJ2-3; 9 nucleotides agree with TRBD1. V shed 10 bases, J shed 3 bases, and the junction held 11 bases outside the gene matches. The CDR3 extends over 15 amino acids. CDR1 is LNHDA, CDR2 SQIVND, per germline (reference sequence). The CDR3 DNA reads TGTGCCACTCGTCCGAGGGGACAGGGAACAGATACGCAGTATTTT. Its translation: CATRPRGQGTDTQYF.

This clone was observed a single time. V and J are TRBV6-1 and TRBJ2-4, with D perhaps matching TRBD1 (5 bases). Germline V CDR1 and CDR2: MNHNS, SASEGT. CDR3 length equals 14 residues. V lost 7 bases and J 3 bases, leaving 13 bases between the germline ends. CDR3 nucleotides: TGTGCCAGCAAGTATCAGGGAATCAAAAACATTCAGTACTTC. This encodes CASKYQGIKNIQYF.

This chain links TRBV11-2 with TRBJ2-1; D gene uncertain. The CDR3 is 11 amino acids. V lost 0 bases and J 8 bases, leaving 2 bases between the germline ends. Germline V lookup: CDR1 SGHAT, CDR2 FQNNGV. The CDR3: CASSLEYEQFF. The CDR3 DNA sequence: TGTGCCAGCAGCTTAGAATATGAGCAGTTCTTC. The full variable domain, completed using reference TRBV11-2 and TRBJ2-1, is EAGVAQSPRYKIIEKRQSVAFWCNPISGHATLYWYQQILGQGPKLLIQFQNNGVVDDSQLPKDRFSAERLKGVDSTLKIQPAKLEDSAVYLCASSLEYEQFFGPGTRLTVL.

This rearrangement joins TRBV7-6 to TRBJ1-4; possibly TRBD1 for D (5 bases). CDR3 length: 15 residues. Trimming shortened V by 5 bases and J by 8 bases, and 18 bases separated the two germline ends. Germline assignment: CDR1 SGHVS and CDR2 FNYEAQ. The CDR3, as DNA: TGTGCCAGCAGCCAAGGCGGGGCGGTACCCGAAAAACTGTTTTTT. Amino acid sequence: CASSQGGAVPEKLFF.

This sequence joins TRBV28 and TRBJ2-5, with 8 nucleotides matching TRBD1. Trimming removed 6 bases from V and 5 bases from J; junction bases left unmatched: 14. The CDR3 spans 16 residues. Germline assignment: CDR1 MDHEN and CDR2 SYDVKM. The CDR3 sequence: CASSLFRTGQAETQYF. The DNA for the CDR3 is TGTGCCAGCAGCCTTTTCCGGACAGGGCAGGCCGAGACCCAGTACTTC.

Comment on this clone: The sample holds other DNA sequences that translate to the same CDR3. The J gene is TRBJ1-3, the V gene TRBV6-5, with TRBD1 as a possible D gene (5 bases). Germline assignment: CDR1 MNHEY and CDR2 SVGAGI. Trimming stripped 2 bases from V and 2 bases from J, with 10 bases between. The CDR3 sequence is 15 residues long. CDR3 in amino acids: CASSYGRGTGNTIYF. DNA of the CDR3: TGTGCCAGCAGTTACGGGAGGGGAACTGGAAACACCATATATTTT.

This clone was observed once. This rearrangement joins TRBV5-4 to TRBJ1-2; the D is unclear. Germline V lookup: CDR1 SGHNT, CDR2 YYREEE (reference sequence). The CDR3 sequence is 14 residues long. The V end was cut by 0 bases, the J end by 1 base, with 7 bases between. The CDR3 reads CASSLEASNYGYTF. The CDR3 DNA reads as TGTGCCAGCAGCTTGGAAGCGAGTAACTATGGCTACACCTTC.

The chain recombines TRBV6-1 with TRBJ1-4; D not certain. The germline CDR1 and CDR2 sequences are MNHNS and SASEGT. The CDR3 runs to 14 residues. The V end lost 8 bases, the J end lost 8 bases, and 18 bases lay between the germline ends. The CDR3 protein is CASGSGGLEEKLFF. For the CDR3, the DNA is TGTGCCAGCGGGTCGGGAGGATTGGAAGAAAAACTGTTTTTT.

CDR3 amino acids: CASSQLQGAGGYTF. The CDR3 DNA sequence: TGTGCCAGCAGCCAATTACAGGGGGCGGGTGGCTACACCTTC. The V call is TRBV7-9, the J call TRBJ1-2; TRBD1 matches 9 bases. Per the germline V gene, CDR1 is SEHNR and CDR2 is FQNEAQ (reference sequence). This CDR3 comprises 14 residues. The trim removed 5 bases at V and 7 bases at J, leaving 8 bases unmatched.

A remark on this clone: The sample contains more than one DNA sequence encoding this CDR3. The chain is built from TRBV7-2 and TRBJ1-2; D is uncertain. V was trimmed by 1 base and J by 7 bases, leaving 7 bases between them. The CDR3 loop spans 12 amino acids. CDR1 and CDR2 (germline): SGHTA, FQGNSA. The CDR3 DNA follows: TGTGCCAGCAGCTTAGGCCTCGGTGGCTACACCTTC. Translating it yields CASSLGLGGYTF.

The J gene is TRBJ1-1, the V gene TRBV5-6; 8 positions agree with TRBD1. The CDR3 spans 15 residues. Germline CDR1 is SGHDT and CDR2 is YYEEEE. V shed 4 bases and J 6 bases; nucleotides not matched to a gene: 11. The CDR3 coding sequence is TGTGCCAGCAGCCCCATCCCGACAGGGGCTTCTGAAGCTTTCTTT. This sequence encodes CASSPIPTGASEAFF.

This chain connects TRBV11-3 to TRBJ2-3; D call uncertain. Germline loops: CDR1 SGHNT, CDR2 YENEEA. The V gene lost 1 base and the J gene lost 5 bases, with 7 bases spanning the gap. There are 13 residues in the CDR3. The CDR3 bases are TGTGCCAGCAGCTTAGGGGGAATAGATACGCAGTATTTT. This gives the protein CASSLGGIDTQYF.

V is TRBV6-5 and J is TRBJ2-2, with unresolved D. There are 14 residues in the CDR3. Germline loops: CDR1 MNHEY, CDR2 SVGAGI. The V end lost 4 bases, the J end lost 1 base, and 7 bases lay between the germline ends. CDR3 residues: CASSSWGNTGELFF. DNA of the CDR3: TGTGCCAGCAGTTCGTGGGGGAACACCGGGGAGCTGTTTTTT.

The chain links TRBV5-6 to TRBJ2-5; D not certain. Germline V lookup: CDR1 SGHDT, CDR2 YYEEEE. The V end lost 1 base, the J end lost 1 base, and 8 bases lay between the germline ends. This CDR3 region has 14 residues. The CDR3 loop reads CASSLYQTQETQYF. Written as DNA, the CDR3 is TGTGCCAGCAGCTTGTATCAGACCCAAGAGACCCAGTACTTC.

The chain couples TRBV28 to TRBJ1-1; 8 nucleotides agree with TRBD1. The CDR3 extends over 15 amino acids. V was clipped by 7 bases and J by 6 bases; unmatched bases: 13. Per the germline V gene, CDR1 is MDHEN and CDR2 is SYDVKM. CDR3 sequence reads: CASTRGAQGAPEAFF. The CDR3 DNA reads TGTGCCAGCACCCGGGGGGCGCAGGGGGCCCCTGAAGCTTTCTTT.

The rearrangement uses TRBV5-1 and TRBJ2-1; D gene unclear. This CDR3 has 15 residues. V was trimmed by 0 bases and J by 13 bases, leaving 20 bases between them. Germline V lookup: CDR1 SGHRS, CDR2 YFSETQ. CDR3 coding DNA: TGCGCCAGCAGCTTGGCCGGACCCAAGATGGGTTACCAGTTCTTC. Its protein is CASSLAGPKMGYQFF.

The rearrangement joins TRBV9 to TRBJ2-7, with TRBD2 matching over 9 bases. The V gene's germline CDR1 is SGDLS and CDR2 YYNGEE. Unmatched junction bases numbered 14, after V lost 0 bases and J lost 4 bases. The CDR3 length is 18 residues. CDR3 bases: TGTGCCAGCAGCGTAGCCCCCATCGCGGGAGGGTTCACGTACGAGCAGTACTTC. Protein product: CASSVAPIAGGFTYEQYF.

The J gene is TRBJ1-2, the V gene TRBV29-1; D perhaps matches TRBD1 (5 bases). This CDR3 spans 13 amino acids. The V end was cut by 2 bases, the J end by 5 bases, with 12 bases between. Germline V lookup: CDR1 SQVTM, CDR2 ANQGSEA. In DNA form, the CDR3 reads TGCAGCGTTGAACTCCGGGACTCATATGGCTACACCTTC. Its protein is CSVELRDSYGYTF.

This clone was observed a handful of times. The chain employs TRBV6-1 and TRBJ1-1; 7 bases agree with TRBD1. J lost 8 bases, V lost 6 bases, and 12 bases had no gene match. From germline, CDR1 is MNHNS and CDR2 SASEGT. CDR3 length: 14 amino acids. CDR3 residues: CASSPGGYTGEAFF. The CDR3 coding sequence is TGTGCCAGCAGCCCAGGGGGGTATACAGGGGAAGCTTTCTTT.

The V call is TRBV29-1, the J call TRBJ2-5, with 8 bases fitting TRBD2. Germline V gives CDR1 SQVTM, CDR2 ANQGSEA. The V and J ends lost 7 bases and 6 bases, in that order; junction bases with no gene match: 16. The CDR3 runs to 15 residues. The CDR3 bases are TGCAGCGGGAGGGAAAGCGGGGGTTATATGAAGACCCAGTACTTC. Translated, it gives CSGRESGGYMKTQYF. Filled out from reference TRBV29-1 and TRBJ2-5, the complete variable domain reads SAVISQKPSRDICQRGTSLTIQCQVDSQVTMMFWYRQQPGQSLTLIATANQGSEATYESGFVIDKFPISRPNLTFSTLTVSNMSPEDSSIYLCSGRESGGYMKTQYFGPGTRLLVL.

Here the CDR3 DNA reads TGTGCCAGCAGTGAAAACAGGGGGAGCTTCGGAGGGCAGTACTTC. Encoded protein: CASSENRGSFGGQYF. This rearrangement joins TRBV25-1 to TRBJ2-7; 8 positions match TRBD1. V was clipped by 2 bases and J by 9 bases; unmatched bases: 12. This CDR3 contains 15 residues. CDR1 is MGHDK and CDR2 is SYGVNS in the germline V gene.

This clone was counted at least ten times. Distinct nucleotide sequences in the sample also encode this CDR3. The V call is TRBV6-6, the J call TRBJ1-1; no reliable D call. Trimming removed 0 bases at V and 1 base at J, with 6 bases between. This CDR3 region has 14 residues. Germline V CDR1 and CDR2: MNHNY, SVGAGI (reference sequence). The chain's CDR3 is CASSYSAGNTEAFF. The CDR3 DNA reads as TGTGCCAGCAGTTACTCCGCGGGGAACACTGAAGCTTTCTTT.

CDR3 coding DNA: TGTGCCAGCAGCTTTAAGCTGGTGGAGACCCAGTACTTC. It is translated as CASSFKLVETQYF. The V gene is TRBV5-4, the J gene TRBJ2-5; D is ambiguous. The V gene's germline CDR1 is SGHNT and CDR2 YYREEE (reference sequence). The CDR3 has 13 residues. Trimming cost V 2 bases and J 5 bases, with 10 bases left between them.

This rearrangement joins TRBV7-9 to TRBJ1-2; no clear D. The V and J ends lost 1 base and 8 bases respectively, with 8 bases between them. In germline, CDR1 is SEHNR, CDR2 FQNEAQ (reference sequence). The length of the CDR3 is 12 residues. CDR3 in amino acids: CASSLGYRGYTF. The CDR3 DNA is TGTGCCAGCAGCTTAGGCTACCGGGGCTACACCTTC.

In regard to this clone: Additional DNA sequences in this sample encode the identical CDR3. This sequence joins TRBV19 and TRBJ2-5; D remains ambiguous. Germline loops: CDR1 LNHDA, CDR2 SQIVND (reference sequence). Trimming pared 3 bases from V and 4 bases from J, leaving 6 bases between. The CDR3 is 12 residues long. This chain's CDR3 is CASSIRGETQYF. CDR3 nucleotide sequence: TGTGCCAGTAGTATTCGTGGAGAGACCCAGTACTTC.

This clone has a handful of counts. The V and J genes are TRBV5-4 and TRBJ2-7; D call uncertain. Trimming pared 0 bases from V and 6 bases from J, leaving 7 bases between. Germline CDR1 and CDR2: SGHNT and YYREEE (reference sequence). CDR3 length equals 12 residues. The CDR3 DNA sequence: TGTGCCAGCAGCTTGGGCTTTGGCGAGCAGTACTTC. It translates to CASSLGFGEQYF. The full variable domain, rest sourced from reference TRBV5-4 and TRBJ2-7, is ETGVTQSPTHLIKTRGQQVTLRCSSQSGHNTVSWYQQALGQGPQFIFQYYREEENGRGNFPPRFSGLQFPNYSSELNVNALELDDSALYLCASSLGFGEQYFGPGTRLTVT.

Worth noting for this clone: Other nucleotide sequences in the sample specify the same CDR3. The rearrangement links TRBV5-1 to TRBJ1-2; 7 bases agree with TRBD1. This CDR3 is built from 13 residues. Germline values: CDR1 SGHRS, CDR2 YFSETQ. J lost 5 bases, V lost 3 bases, and 4 bases had no gene match. DNA of the CDR3: TGCGCCAGCAGCTCAACAGGGGTGTATGGCTACACCTTC. This encodes CASSSTGVYGYTF.

This chain joins TRBV5-6 and TRBJ2-3; 10 bases fit TRBD2. Trimming removed 3 bases from V and 2 bases from J; junction bases left unmatched: 15. Germline CDR1 is SGHDT and CDR2 is YYEEEE. This CDR3 region has 19 residues. The CDR3, as DNA: TGTGCCAGCAGCTCGGTACTAGCGGGGATAGAACCATACACAGATACGCAGTATTTT. This translates into CASSSVLAGIEPYTDTQYF. The full variable domain, its missing parts supplied by reference TRBV5-6 and TRBJ2-3, is DAGVTQSPTHLIKTRGQQVTLRCSPKSGHDTVSWYQQALGQGPQFIFQYYEEEERQRGNFPDRFSGHQFPNYSSELNVNALLLGDSALYLCASSSVLAGIEPYTDTQYFGPGTRLTVL.

The chain uses TRBV5-8 and TRBJ1-6; D uncertain. V lost 6 bases and J 0 bases, leaving 13 bases between the germline ends. CDR3 length: 16 residues. CDR1 and CDR2 (germline): SGHTS, YDEGEE. CDR3 loop: CASIGSGSSYNSPLHF. For the CDR3, the DNA is TGTGCCAGCATCGGGTCGGGGAGCTCCTATAATTCACCCCTCCACTTT.

This clone was detected ten times or more. The rearrangement links TRBV5-8 to TRBJ2-7; D unclear. Germline CDR1 and CDR2: SGHTS and YDEGEE. Trimming shortened V by 6 bases and J by 1 base, and 8 bases separated the two germline ends. The CDR3 spans 12 residues. CDR3 sequence: CASKRKSYEQYF. DNA of the CDR3: TGTGCCAGCAAACGGAAGTCCTACGAGCAGTACTTC.

This clone was picked up a small number of times. In nucleotides, the CDR3 is TGTGCCAGCACCGGGCCTCCCTACGAGCAGTACTTC. As protein: CASTGPPYEQYF. The chain carries TRBV5-8 and TRBJ2-7; D is unresolved. This CDR3 contains 12 residues. Trimming took off 6 bases at V and 2 bases at J, with 9 bases between the two ends. The germline V gene encodes CDR1 SGHTS and CDR2 YDEGEE.

The chain joins TRBV6-5 to TRBJ1-4; TRBD1 is a possible D gene (6 bases). Germline V gene sequence: CDR1 MNHEY, CDR2 SVGAGI. V was clipped by 6 bases and J by 4 bases, with 12 bases between them. The CDR3 is 14 residues long. This chain's CDR3 is CASREGVSNEKLFF. The CDR3 DNA reads TGTGCCAGCAGGGAGGGGGTGAGTAATGAAAAACTGTTTTTT.